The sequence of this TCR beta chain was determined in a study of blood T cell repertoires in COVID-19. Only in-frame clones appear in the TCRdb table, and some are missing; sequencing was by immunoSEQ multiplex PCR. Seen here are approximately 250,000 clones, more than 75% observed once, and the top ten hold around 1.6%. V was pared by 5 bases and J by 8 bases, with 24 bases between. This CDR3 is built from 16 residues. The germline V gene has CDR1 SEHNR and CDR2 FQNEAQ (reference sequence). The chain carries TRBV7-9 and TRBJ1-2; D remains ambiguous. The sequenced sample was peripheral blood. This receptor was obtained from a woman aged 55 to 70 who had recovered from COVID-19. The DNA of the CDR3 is TGTGCCAGCAGCATCTTCAGAAAGGAGGGATTCGGAGGCTACACCTTC. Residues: CASSIFRKEGFGGYTF.